The 30 T cell receptor beta chains below come from one sample, sequenced in a study of Ad26.COV2.S vaccination and SARS-CoV-2 variants. The treatment here: some 20 received Ad26.COV2.S at low or high dose, single or two shots; several received placebo; per-sample allocation not given. Samples were taken on day 63 after the first vaccine or placebo injection. The assay was immunoSEQ multiplex PCR, and TCRdb's table has in-frame clones only and misses some. The sample includes about 400,000 clones, roughly 85% of them seen just once. The specimen comprised peripheral blood, sampled in a trial of Ad26.COV2.S vaccine versus placebo. Every receptor here comes from a person between 18 and 65 years old who received the Ad26.COV2.S COVID-19 vaccine or a placebo.

The chain joins TRBV7-2 to TRBJ1-2, with 9 bases lining up with TRBD1. The trim removed 3 bases at V and 8 bases at J, leaving 4 bases unmatched. Germline lookup yields CDR1 SGHTA and CDR2 FQGNSA. The CDR3 is 13 amino acids. CDR3 sequence: CASSFRTGEGYTF. The DNA for the CDR3 is TGTGCCAGCAGCTTTAGGACAGGGGAGGGCTACACCTTC.

This chain uses TRBV2 with TRBJ2-3; 12 nucleotides match TRBD1. The trim removed 4 bases at V and 8 bases at J, leaving 4 bases unmatched. The CDR3 consists of 14 residues. Germline lookup yields CDR1 SNHLY and CDR2 FYNNEI. The CDR3 is CASSGGTGGFTQYF. As DNA, the CDR3 is TGTGCCAGCAGTGGTGGGACAGGGGGCTTTACGCAGTATTTT.

This chain joins TRBV5-1 and TRBJ1-1, with D perhaps matching TRBD1 (5 bases). Trimming took off 0 bases at V and 5 bases at J, with 11 bases between the two ends. The CDR3 totals 14 residues. Germline V gene data show CDR1 as SGHRS and CDR2 as YFSETQ. This chain's CDR3 is CASSLEGAGTEAFF. The CDR3 coding sequence is TGCGCCAGCAGCTTGGAAGGGGCGGGGACTGAAGCTTTCTTT. The full variable domain, completed using reference TRBV5-1 and TRBJ1-1, is KAGVTQTPRYLIKTRGQQVTLSCSPISGHRSVSWYQQTPGQGLQFLFEYFSETQRNKGNFPGRFSGRQFSNSRSEMNVSTLELGDSALYLCASSLEGAGTEAFFGQGTRLTVV.

The sample holds a few counts of this clone. This chain uses TRBV7-9 with TRBJ1-1; D gene ambiguous. This CDR3 is built from 12 residues. Germline V gives CDR1 SEHNR, CDR2 FQNEAQ (reference sequence). V dropped 1 base and J dropped 8 bases, with 8 bases sitting between them. The CDR3 spells CASSLGFSEAFF. The CDR3 bases are TGTGCCAGCAGCTTAGGATTCAGCGAAGCTTTCTTT.

The V call is TRBV6-5, the J call TRBJ2-5; 10 bases agree with TRBD1. This CDR3 contains 15 residues. J gave up 5 bases and V 8 bases, and 11 bases lay outside the gene matches. Germline CDR1 reads MNHEY; CDR2 reads SVGAGI. CDR3 coding DNA: TGTGCCAGCGCGAGGGGACAGGGGAACTTGGAGACCCAGTACTTC. It is translated as CASARGQGNLETQYF.

This clone has a handful of counts. The rearrangement uses TRBV5-1 and TRBJ1-1, with TRBD1 as a possible D gene (6 bases). Trimming removed 8 bases at V and 2 bases at J, with 16 bases between. CDR3 length equals 14 residues. Germline V CDR1 and CDR2: SGHRS, YFSETQ. This CDR3 reads CASAGGAGNTEAFF. CDR3 bases: TGCGCCAGTGCCGGGGGGGCAGGTAACACTGAAGCTTTCTTT.

This clone came up a few times. This chain joins TRBV5-5 and TRBJ1-2; the D gene is possibly TRBD1 (5 bases). V was cut by 4 bases and J by 1 base, with 8 bases left in between. CDR3 size: 13 residues. Germline V lookup: CDR1 SGHKS, CDR2 YYEKEE (reference sequence). CDR3 in DNA: TGTGCCAGCAGCCCACAGGTTAACTATGGCTACACCTTC. It yields the protein CASSPQVNYGYTF. Based on the CDR3 plus reference TRBV5-5 and TRBJ1-2, the full variable domain is DAGVTQSPTHLIKTRGQQVTLRCSPISGHKSVSWYQQVLGQGPQFIFQYYEKEERGRGNFPDRFSARQFPNYSSELNVNALLLGDSALYLCASSPQVNYGYTFGSGTRLTVV.

This chain uses TRBV7-9 with TRBJ2-1; weak D call: TRBD2 (5 bases). V was shortened by 5 bases and J by 10 bases, with 21 bases between the two germline ends. Germline V gene sequence: CDR1 SEHNR, CDR2 FQNEAQ (reference sequence). There are 15 residues in the CDR3. CDR3 protein: CASSPAVRLAREQFF. In DNA, the CDR3 is TGTGCCAGCAGCCCCGCGGTTAGGCTAGCACGCGAGCAGTTCTTC.

The V call is TRBV7-2, the J call TRBJ2-5; D is possibly TRBD1 or TRBD2 (5 bases each). V lost 5 bases to trimming and J lost 5 bases, with 12 bases between them. Germline V gene lookup returns CDR1 SGHTA and CDR2 FQGNSA. The CDR3 loop spans 13 amino acids. The CDR3 DNA follows: TGTGCCAGCAGCCCCCGGGGCCTTGAGACCCAGTACTTC. Protein product: CASSPRGLETQYF.

The genes are TRBV9 and TRBJ1-2; 8 bases match TRBD1. Germline CDR1 is SGDLS and CDR2 is YYNGEE. The V segment lost 4 bases and the J segment 8 bases; nucleotides outside the gene matches: 7. The CDR3 sequence is 13 residues long. DNA for the CDR3: TGTGCCAGCAGCTTAACAGGGGGAGTCGGCTACACCTTC. Protein: CASSLTGGVGYTF.

V gene TRBV11-2 combines with J gene TRBJ1-1; perhaps TRBD1 as D (6 bases). Looked up from germline, CDR1 is SGHAT and CDR2 is FQNNGV. The CDR3 extends over 16 amino acids. Trimming shortened V by 3 bases and J by 1 base, and 15 bases separated the two germline ends. The CDR3: CASSFSAGAENTEAFF. CDR3 coding DNA: TGTGCCAGCAGCTTTAGTGCAGGGGCGGAGAACACTGAAGCTTTCTTT.

The chain recombines TRBV3-1 (or the pseudogene TRBV3-2) with TRBJ1-5, with D unresolved. Germline lookup yields CDR1 LGHDT and CDR2 YNNKEL (reference sequence). The CDR3 spans 14 residues. V lost 0 bases to trimming and J lost 1 base, with 4 bases between them. Here the CDR3 reads CASSQDFSNQPQHF. The CDR3 region has the DNA TGTGCCAGCAGCCAAGATTTCAGCAATCAGCCCCAGCATTTT.

The chain employs TRBV2 and TRBJ1-1; possibly TRBD1 for D (6 bases). Trimming took 10 bases from V and 3 from J, leaving 15 bases between them. Germline CDR1 and CDR2: SNHLY and FYNNEI. The CDR3 totals 13 residues. The CDR3 sequence: CAISGQGDTEAFF. Here the CDR3 DNA reads TGTGCCATCTCGGGACAAGGGGACACTGAAGCTTTCTTT.

V and J are TRBV11-2 and TRBJ1-4; D is possibly TRBD1 (6 bases). Germline loops: CDR1 SGHAT, CDR2 FQNNGV. The CDR3 length is 14 residues. V gave up 6 bases and J gave up 2 bases, with 10 bases separating them. The CDR3: CASRRGGTNEKLFF. The CDR3 DNA reads TGTGCCAGCAGGAGGGGGGGCACTAATGAAAAACTGTTTTTT.

The chain links TRBV14 to TRBJ2-1, with TRBD2 matching over 9 bases. Germline CDR1 reads SGHDN; CDR2 reads FVKESK. This CDR3 is built from 22 residues. V trimming: 0 bases; J trimming: 0 bases; junction bases outside the gene matches: 18. DNA of the CDR3: TGTGCCAGCAGCCAAGATGAGGGGAGCGGGAGGCGACCCGGAAGCTCCTACAATGAGCAGTTCTTC. Encoded protein: CASSQDEGSGRRPGSSYNEQFF.

V is TRBV7-2 and J is TRBJ1-2; D gene unclear. The germline gives CDR1 SGHTA, CDR2 FQGNSA. V was pared by 1 base and J by 6 bases, with 12 bases between. The CDR3 has 14 amino acids. The CDR3 bases are TGTGCCAGCAGCTTAGATCCGGGAAGAGATGGCTACACCTTC. This sequence encodes CASSLDPGRDGYTF.

The V and J genes are TRBV15 and TRBJ2-1, with 9 bases fitting TRBD2. The V and J ends lost 3 bases and 9 bases, in that order; junction bases with no gene match: 0. Germline V lookup: CDR1 LNHNV, CDR2 YYDKDF (reference sequence). The CDR3 loop spans 12 amino acids. The CDR3 spells CATSRREGEQFF. The CDR3 DNA reads TGTGCCACCAGCAGGCGGGAGGGTGAGCAGTTCTTC.

The rearrangement joins TRBV4-3 to TRBJ2-3; D tentatively reads TRBD1 or TRBD2 (6 bases each). Trimming removed 0 bases from V and 4 bases from J, with 17 bases in between. The CDR3 has 17 amino acids. Germline CDR1 LGHNA, CDR2 YSLEER. The CDR3 bases are TGCGCCAGCAGCCAAGATGGGTCGGGGGCATTGGCAGATACGCAGTATTTT. Amino acid sequence: CASSQDGSGALADTQYF.

This clone was seen more than once but under ten times. The chain has TRBV5-1 and TRBJ2-2; 16 bases line up with TRBD2. Per germline, CDR1 SGHRS and CDR2 YFSETQ. This CDR3 is 17 amino acids long. Unmatched junction bases numbered 6, after V lost 4 bases and J lost 6 bases. CDR3 region: CASSPGLAGGLAGELFF. CDR3 sequence (DNA): TGCGCCAGCAGCCCGGGACTAGCGGGAGGGCTCGCCGGGGAGCTGTTTTTT.

This chain joins TRBV6-5 and TRBJ1-1; 8 bases map to TRBD1. This CDR3 has 14 residues. V was clipped by 7 bases and J by 6 bases; unmatched bases: 10. Germline V gene data show CDR1 as MNHEY and CDR2 as SVGAGI. The chain's CDR3 is CASIRQGYHPEAFF. CDR3 in DNA: TGTGCCAGCATTCGACAGGGGTATCACCCTGAAGCTTTCTTT.

This clone was recorded only once. The genes are TRBV7-3 and TRBJ1-2, with 9 bases that match TRBD1. This CDR3 has 13 amino acids. V shed 5 bases, J shed 7 bases, and the junction held 5 bases outside the gene matches. Germline V gene data show CDR1 as SGHTA and CDR2 as FQGTGA. The CDR3: CASSTGQGGGYTF. Written as DNA, the CDR3 is TGTGCCAGCAGCACGGGACAGGGCGGTGGCTACACCTTC.

The genes are TRBV6-1 and TRBJ2-3; D remains ambiguous. The germline gives CDR1 MNHNS, CDR2 SASEGT. Between the trimmed V and J ends, which lost 3 bases and 5 bases, there was a span of 9 bases. CDR3 size: 13 residues. CDR3 sequence (DNA): TGTGCCAGCAGTGACCCACCCGGAGATACGCAGTATTTT. Its protein is CASSDPPGDTQYF.

J is TRBJ1-1 and V is TRBV27; D remains ambiguous. Deletions cut 1 base from V and 3 bases from J, with 18 bases between. The V gene's germline CDR1 is MNHEY and CDR2 SMNVEV (reference sequence). The CDR3 loop spans 17 amino acids. As DNA, the CDR3 is TGTGCCAGCAGTTTATTTGACGGGAGGCCCGGGGACACTGAAGCTTTCTTT. Translating it yields CASSLFDGRPGDTEAFF.

The CDR3 is CASSLVGGTGELFF. The CDR3 DNA reads TGTGCCAGCAGCTTAGTCGGGGGCACCGGGGAGCTGTTTTTT. This sequence joins TRBV7-6 and TRBJ2-2, with D possibly TRBD2 on 6 matching bases. V lost 1 base and J lost 4, with 7 bases in between. Germline V gene data show CDR1 as SGHVS and CDR2 as FNYEAQ. CDR3 length equals 14 residues.

The rearrangement uses TRBV2 and TRBJ1-5; tentative D call: TRBD1 (5 bases). V gave up 8 bases and J gave up 1 base, with 15 bases separating them. The CDR3 sequence is 15 residues long. The germline V gene encodes CDR1 SNHLY and CDR2 FYNNEI. The CDR3 spells CASRDGLGSNQPQHF. The DNA for the CDR3 is TGTGCCAGCCGGGACGGGCTGGGAAGCAATCAGCCCCAGCATTTT.

The chain links TRBV6-5 to TRBJ1-5; D unresolved. V was shortened by 2 bases and J by 9 bases, with 14 bases between the two germline ends. Germline CDR1 and CDR2: MNHEY and SVGAGI. CDR3 size: 14 residues. DNA of the CDR3: TGTGCCAGCAGTTACACTCGGAAAAATGGGCCCCAGCATTTT. Its protein is CASSYTRKNGPQHF.

J is TRBJ1-3 and V is TRBV28; 8 nucleotides agree with TRBD1. Germline trimming cut 4 bases from V and 0 bases from J; bases unmatched to any gene: 5. The CDR3 covers 16 residues. CDR1 and CDR2 from the germline V gene are MDHEN and SYDVKM. CDR3 in DNA: TGTGCCAGCAGTTCGCCTGGACAGGGCTCTGGAAACACCATATATTTT. It yields the protein CASSSPGQGSGNTIYF.

The chain couples TRBV27 to TRBJ2-7, with D possibly called TRBD1 or TRBD2 (5 bases each). CDR1 and CDR2 from the germline V gene are MNHEY and SMNVEV (reference sequence). The CDR3 spans 13 residues. Between the trimmed V and J ends, which lost 4 bases and 3 bases, there was a span of 10 bases. The CDR3 sequence: CASSSGTHYEQYF. The CDR3 DNA follows: TGTGCCAGCAGTTCAGGGACCCACTACGAGCAGTACTTC.

Regarding this clone: The same CDR3 also results from other DNA sequences found in this sample. In DNA, the CDR3 is TGCAGCGTTGGATCCTACGAGCAGTACTTC. Its protein is CSVGSYEQYF. The rearrangement uses TRBV29-1 and TRBJ2-7; D is unresolved. The CDR3 is 10 residues long. Germline lookup yields CDR1 SQVTM and CDR2 ANQGSEA. The V end was cut by 4 bases, the J end by 1 base, with 2 bases between.

This clone occurred a few times. This chain joins TRBV6-5 and TRBJ2-3, with TRBD2 as a possible D gene (5 bases). Trimming cost V 8 bases and J 3 bases, with 15 bases left between them. Germline CDR1 is MNHEY and CDR2 is SVGAGI. The CDR3 extends over 14 amino acids. This CDR3 is CASQTRGGTDTQYF. CDR3 nucleotide sequence: TGTGCCAGCCAAACCCGAGGAGGAACAGATACGCAGTATTTT.